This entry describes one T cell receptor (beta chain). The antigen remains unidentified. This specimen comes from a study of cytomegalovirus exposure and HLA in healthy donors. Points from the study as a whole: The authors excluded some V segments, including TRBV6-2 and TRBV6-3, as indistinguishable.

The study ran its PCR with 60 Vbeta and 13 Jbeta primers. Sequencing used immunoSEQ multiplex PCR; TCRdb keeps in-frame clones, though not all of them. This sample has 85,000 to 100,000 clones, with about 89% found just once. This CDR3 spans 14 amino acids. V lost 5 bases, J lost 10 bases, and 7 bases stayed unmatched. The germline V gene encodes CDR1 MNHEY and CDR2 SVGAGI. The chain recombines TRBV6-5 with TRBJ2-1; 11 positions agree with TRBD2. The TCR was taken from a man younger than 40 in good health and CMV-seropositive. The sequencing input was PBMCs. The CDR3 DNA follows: TGTGCCAGCAGTAATGGGCTAGCGGGAGGCGAGCAGTTCTTC. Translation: CASSNGLAGGEQFF.